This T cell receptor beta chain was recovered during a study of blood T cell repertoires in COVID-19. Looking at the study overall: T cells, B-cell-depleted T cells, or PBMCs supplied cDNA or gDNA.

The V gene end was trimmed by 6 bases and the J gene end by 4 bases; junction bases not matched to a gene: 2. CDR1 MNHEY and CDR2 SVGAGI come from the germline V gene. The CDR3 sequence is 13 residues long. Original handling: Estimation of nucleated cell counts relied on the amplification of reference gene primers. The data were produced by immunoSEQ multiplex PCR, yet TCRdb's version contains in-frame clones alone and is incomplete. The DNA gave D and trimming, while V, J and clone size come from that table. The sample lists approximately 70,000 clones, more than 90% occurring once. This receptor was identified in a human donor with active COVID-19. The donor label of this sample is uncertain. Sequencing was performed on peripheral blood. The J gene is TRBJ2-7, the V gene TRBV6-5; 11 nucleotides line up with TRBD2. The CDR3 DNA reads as TGTGCCAGCAGGGGGACTAGCGGTTACGAGCAGTACTTC. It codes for CASRGTSGYEQYF.